Presented here are 3 T cell receptor beta chains from one specimen sequenced in a study of shared clonotypes between healthy human individuals. Some clones are missing from TCRdb's copy, which holds only in-frame ones; the method was immunoSEQ multiplex PCR. The top ten clones hold approximately 0.36% of a sample with 2 million to 2.5 million clones, 93% of them seen once. The sequenced sample was naive CD4+ T cells from PBMCs. Subset meaning: CD45RA+ positively selected. The receptor source for this set is a man between 18 and 35 years old in good health. Some clones in this sample may be carry-over from other donors' samples.

Of note for this clone: Other DNA sequences within the sample encode an identical CDR3. This rearrangement joins TRBV29-1 to TRBJ1-1; unclear D gene. The CDR3 extends over 11 amino acids. V lost 6 bases and J lost 1, with 6 bases in between. In germline, CDR1 is SQVTM, CDR2 ANQGSEA. CDR3 nucleotide sequence: TGCAGCGTCCGGGAGAACACTGAAGCTTTCTTT. Amino acid sequence: CSVRENTEAFF.

The gene calls are TRBV7-9 and TRBJ2-7, with D perhaps matching TRBD1 or TRBD2 (5 bases each). This CDR3 is built from 15 residues. Germline CDR1 and CDR2: SEHNR and FQNEAQ (reference sequence). Trimming took 5 bases from V and 5 from J, leaving 19 bases between them. The CDR3 DNA is TGTGCCAGCAGCCCGGGAACGACAGCATTGGACGAGCAGTACTTC. Translating gives CASSPGTTALDEQYF.

The gene calls are TRBV2 and TRBJ2-3, with 8 bases lining up with TRBD2. This CDR3 has 15 amino acids. Germline-derived CDR1 and CDR2 are SNHLY and FYNNEI. The trim removed 3 bases at V and 4 bases at J, leaving 6 bases unmatched. DNA of the CDR3: TGTGCCAGCAGTGATAGGGCGGGAGGATCAGATACGCAGTATTTT. Translation: CASSDRAGGSDTQYF.